These 32 T cell receptor beta chains came from one sample sequenced in a study of T-cell memory formation after mild COVID-19. TCRdb ran MiXCR on the 5' RACE reads and lists one entry per CDR3 protein. The table records just under 550,000 distinct CDR3 sequences, roughly 20% of them present only once. The source material was PBMCs or a T cell subset sorted from them (not recorded which). These TCRs come from an adult woman who had mild COVID-19 (a few samples of this study predate the infection). Cell type and time point are not known.

The sample holds one count of this clonotype. The chain uses TRBV24-1 and TRBJ2-7; TRBD1 is a possible D gene (5 bases). Trimming pared 3 bases from V and 2 bases from J, leaving 10 bases between. The CDR3 has 14 amino acids. CDR1 and CDR2 from the germline V gene are KGHDR and SFDVKD. The chain's CDR3 is CATSDATETYEQYF. Written as DNA, the CDR3 is TGTGCCACCAGTGATGCGACAGAGACCTACGAGCAGTACTTC.

The rearrangement uses TRBV6-6 and TRBJ2-7; tentatively, D is TRBD1 or TRBD2 (6 bases each). Trimming pared 6 bases from V and 2 bases from J, leaving 20 bases between. CDR1 is MNHNY, CDR2 SVGAGI, per germline (reference sequence). The CDR3 is 16 amino acids. The CDR3 protein is CASRPGTPGAAYEQYF. The CDR3 nucleotides are TGTGCCAGCAGACCTGGTACCCCGGGGGCCGCCTACGAGCAGTACTTC.

There are a few counts of this clonotype. The chain couples TRBV27 to TRBJ2-1; TRBD2 aligns across 11 bases. Germline lookup yields CDR1 MNHEY and CDR2 SMNVEV (reference sequence). This CDR3 contains 16 residues. J was trimmed by 4 bases and V by 4 bases; bases with no gene match: 6. The CDR3 loop is CASSSRTSGWYNEQFF. The DNA of the CDR3 is TGTGCCAGCAGTTCCCGGACTAGCGGGTGGTACAATGAGCAGTTCTTC.

The chain is built from TRBV5-1 and TRBJ2-1, with 10 bases that match TRBD2. V lost 4 bases and J lost 4; bases outside the gene matches: 8. Germline CDR1 is SGHRS and CDR2 is YFSETQ. The CDR3 spans 16 residues. CDR3 DNA sequence: TGCGCCAGCAGCAAGCCCGGGACTAGCGTGTACAATGAGCAGTTCTTC. Amino acids: CASSKPGTSVYNEQFF.

The rearrangement joins TRBV5-1 to TRBJ2-7; 11 bases fit TRBD1. The CDR3 consists of 15 residues. Per the germline V gene, CDR1 is SGHRS and CDR2 is YFSETQ. V was pared by 4 bases and J by 4 bases, with 7 bases of the junction left unmatched. The CDR3 loop is CASSQGTGGEYEQYF. Here the CDR3 DNA reads TGCGCCAGCAGCCAAGGGACAGGGGGGGAGTACGAGCAGTACTTC.

This clonotype was recorded at least ten times. V is TRBV24-1 and J is TRBJ2-2; D is perhaps TRBD1 (5 bases). V gave up 4 bases and J gave up 3 bases, with 8 bases separating them. Per the germline V gene, CDR1 is KGHDR and CDR2 is SFDVKD. CDR3 length: 14 amino acids. The CDR3 here is CATSDGRDTGELFF. CDR3 sequence (DNA): TGTGCCACCAGTGACGGCAGGGACACCGGGGAGCTGTTTTTT.

This chain uses TRBV20-1 with TRBJ1-4, with D unresolved. The CDR3 covers 11 residues. Germline-derived CDR1 and CDR2 are DFQATT and SNEGSKA (reference sequence). The V gene lost 1 base and the J gene lost 8 bases, with 5 bases spanning the gap. The CDR3 here is CSARGQEKLFF. CDR3 nucleotide sequence: TGCAGTGCTAGAGGTCAGGAAAAACTGTTTTTT.

This rearrangement joins TRBV7-9 to TRBJ2-5, with D unclear. Trimming removed 2 bases from V and 5 bases from J, with 12 bases in between. Germline V gives CDR1 SEHNR, CDR2 FQNEAQ (reference sequence). CDR3 length equals 14 residues. The CDR3 nucleotides are TGTGCCAGCAGCTTAAGGACGAGTTCTGAGACCCAGTACTTC. Translating it yields CASSLRTSSETQYF.

CDR3 DNA sequence: TGTGCCAGCAGTTTAGGCGGGAGGGGGGTAGATACGCAGTATTTT. The encoded protein is CASSLGGRGVDTQYF. The chain employs TRBV12-3 or TRBV12-4 and TRBJ2-3; TRBD2 aligns across 9 bases. V lost 1 base to trimming and J lost 5 bases; unmatched junction nucleotides: 4. CDR3 size: 15 residues.

The V gene is TRBV7-9, the J gene TRBJ2-3; tentatively, D is TRBD1 (5 bases). V dropped 8 bases and J dropped 3 bases, with 15 bases sitting between them. CDR1 and CDR2 (germline): SEHNR, FQNEAQ (reference sequence). The CDR3 covers 14 residues. DNA of the CDR3: TGTGCCAGCGGGGCCCCTCAACGGACAGATACGCAGTATTTT. It codes for CASGAPQRTDTQYF.

This clonotype occurred a few times. V and J are TRBV11-2 and TRBJ2-4; D tentatively fits TRBD1 or TRBD2 (5 bases each). The germline V and J ends were trimmed by 2 bases and 8 bases, with 19 bases remaining between them. The germline V gene has CDR1 SGHAT and CDR2 FQNNGV. The CDR3 is 16 amino acids. Here the CDR3 DNA reads TGTGCCAGCAGCTTATATCTAGGAGGCCGAGGGGACATTCAGTACTTC. Encoded protein: CASSLYLGGRGDIQYF.

This clonotype was seen a few times. V is TRBV15 and J is TRBJ2-1; 14 positions match TRBD2. CDR1 and CDR2 from the germline V gene are LNHNV and YYDKDF (reference sequence). With V trimmed by 5 bases and J by 7 bases, 10 bases remained unmatched. This CDR3 comprises 17 residues. CDR3 nucleotides: TGTGCCACCAGCGTTCTGACTAGCGGGAGGGGGTTGAATGAGCAGTTCTTC. It translates to CATSVLTSGRGLNEQFF. Looking up the rest from reference TRBV15 and TRBJ2-1 gives the full variable domain: DAMVIQNPRYQVTQFGKPVTLSCSQTLNHNVMYWYQQKSSQAPKLLFHYYDKDFNNEADTPDNFQSRRPNTSFCFLDIRSPGLGDTAMYLCATSVLTSGRGLNEQFFGPGTRLTVL.

This clonotype came up a few times. The V call is TRBV5-1, the J call TRBJ2-7; D perhaps matches TRBD2 (6 bases). Trimming shortened V by 4 bases and J by 0 bases, and 14 bases separated the two germline ends. The germline V gene encodes CDR1 SGHRS and CDR2 YFSETQ. The CDR3 sequence is 15 residues long. The CDR3 loop reads CASSPVPGVSYEQYF. In nucleotides, the CDR3 is TGCGCCAGCAGCCCCGTACCGGGGGTCTCCTACGAGCAGTACTTC.

In its sample, this clonotype was seen many times. This chain uses TRBV2 with TRBJ2-5, with D possibly being TRBD2 (6 bases). The CDR3 totals 14 residues. Germline assignment: CDR1 SNHLY and CDR2 FYNNEI. V lost 7 bases to trimming and J lost 3 bases, with 15 bases between them. CDR3 loop: CASNPGTGEETQYF. CDR3 DNA sequence: TGTGCCAGCAACCCTGGGACGGGAGAAGAGACCCAGTACTTC.

This chain connects TRBV5-1 to TRBJ1-1, with D uncertain. This CDR3 region has 13 residues. V lost 4 bases and J 0 bases, leaving 7 bases between the germline ends. Germline V gene lookup returns CDR1 SGHRS and CDR2 YFSETQ. The CDR3 spells CASSLIMNTEAFF. The CDR3 DNA reads as TGCGCCAGCAGCCTCATCATGAACACTGAAGCTTTCTTT. Full variable domain (missing parts from reference TRBV5-1 and TRBJ1-1): KAGVTQTPRYLIKTRGQQVTLSCSPISGHRSVSWYQQTPGQGLQFLFEYFSETQRNKGNFPGRFSGRQFSNSRSEMNVSTLELGDSALYLCASSLIMNTEAFFGQGTRLTVV.

V usage is TRBV10-3 and J usage is TRBJ2-7, with D possibly matching TRBD2 (6 bases). This CDR3 has 16 amino acids. The V gene's germline CDR1 is ENHRY and CDR2 SYGVKD. The V end was cut by 4 bases, the J end by 2 bases, with 18 bases between. The DNA of the CDR3 is TGTGCCATCAGTGTGGGGGGTGGAGGAGGGGCCTACGAGCAGTACTTC. This translates into CAISVGGGGGAYEQYF.

This clonotype was observed a few times. V is TRBV9 and J is TRBJ1-1, with D maybe TRBD1 (6 bases). Trimming left V 4 bases short and J 4 bases short, with 17 bases between. The length of the CDR3 is 15 residues. Germline V gene sequence: CDR1 SGDLS, CDR2 YYNGEE. CDR3 protein: CASSKGGAQPTEAFF. Here the CDR3 DNA reads TGTGCCAGCAGCAAGGGGGGGGCCCAGCCCACTGAAGCTTTCTTT.

The chain uses TRBV4-2 and TRBJ2-1; 7 bases match TRBD2. V lost 4 bases and J lost 7; bases outside the gene matches: 16. The CDR3 contains 17 residues. Germline V gene sequence: CDR1 LGHNA, CDR2 YNFKEQ. CDR3 DNA sequence: TGTGCCAGCAGCCCGAACCCTACTAGCGTGTCGAGTAATGAGCAGTTCTTC. It encodes CASSPNPTSVSSNEQFF.

This clonotype was seen a handful of times. The chain couples TRBV29-1 to TRBJ2-2; D not certain. This CDR3 comprises 12 residues. Trimming stripped 3 bases from V and 1 base from J, with 3 bases between. Germline V gene sequence: CDR1 SQVTM, CDR2 ANQGSEA. In DNA form, the CDR3 reads TGCAGCGTTGAGGAGAACACCGGGGAGCTGTTTTTT. This encodes CSVEENTGELFF.

This clonotype was observed a handful of times. This chain connects TRBV5-1 to TRBJ2-6, with D perhaps TRBD2 (6 bases). CDR1 is SGHRS and CDR2 is YFSETQ in the germline V gene. The CDR3 extends over 15 amino acids. V was trimmed by 4 bases and J by 0 bases, leaving 8 bases between them. The CDR3 spells CASSGGRSGANVLTF. The CDR3 coding sequence is TGCGCCAGCAGCGGAGGGCGCTCTGGGGCCAACGTCCTGACTTTC.

The rearrangement uses TRBV12-3 or TRBV12-4 and TRBJ2-1; TRBD2 matches at 12 bases. The CDR3 contains 14 residues. Unmatched junction bases numbered 9, after V lost 8 bases and J lost 10 bases. In nucleotides, the CDR3 is TGTGCCAGCGTCCCTAGCGGGAGGGCCGGGGAGCAGTTCTTC. Protein sequence: CASVPSGRAGEQFF.

This clonotype showed up just a few times. The chain has TRBV28 and TRBJ2-2; possibly TRBD1 for D (6 bases). The germline V gene encodes CDR1 MDHEN and CDR2 SYDVKM. Trimming took 5 bases from V and 4 from J, leaving 20 bases between them. The CDR3 contains 17 residues. This CDR3 reads CASSLRQVETFTGELFF. The CDR3 bases are TGTGCCAGCAGTCTCCGACAGGTAGAGACTTTCACCGGGGAGCTGTTTTTT.

This chain joins TRBV18 and TRBJ2-7; TRBD2 matches 11 bases. Germline CDR1 is KGHSH and CDR2 is LQKENI. The CDR3 totals 16 residues. V shed 4 bases, J shed 4 bases, and the junction held 9 bases outside the gene matches. CDR3 nucleotide sequence: TGTGCCAGCTCACAGTTAGCGGGAGGGCCCTCTTACGAGCAGTACTTC. It codes for CASSQLAGGPSYEQYF.

The V and J genes are TRBV7-8 and TRBJ1-2, with D unclear. Germline lookup yields CDR1 SGHVS and CDR2 FQNEAQ. The CDR3 consists of 16 residues. The ends were cut back, 1 base at V and 4 bases at J, with 16 bases in the middle. This chain's CDR3 is CASSLVTAGARYGYTF. DNA of the CDR3: TGTGCCAGCAGCTTAGTGACGGCGGGAGCCCGCTATGGCTACACCTTC. Complete variable domain (other parts from reference TRBV7-8 and TRBJ1-2): GAGVSQSPRYKVAKRGQDVALRCDPISGHVSLFWYQQALGQGPEFLTYFQNEAQLDKSGLPSDRFFAERPEGSVSTLKIQRTQQEDSAVYLCASSLVTAGARYGYTFGSGTRLTVV.

The table lists this clonotype with a few counts. The genes are TRBV7-3 and TRBJ2-3, with 9 bases lining up with TRBD2. This CDR3 is built from 15 residues. With 6 bases clipped from V and 2 bases from J, the junction kept 6 bases outside the gene matches. Germline lookup yields CDR1 SGHTA and CDR2 FQGTGA. CDR3 amino acids: CASSAIAGDTDTQYF. The CDR3 DNA reads as TGTGCCAGCAGTGCTATAGCGGGAGACACAGATACGCAGTATTTT.

V gene TRBV7-3 combines with J gene TRBJ2-2, with 7 bases matching TRBD1. This CDR3 is built from 13 residues. Germline loops: CDR1 SGHTA, CDR2 FQGTGA. Losses at the gene ends were 5 bases for V and 7 bases for J; bases not matched to a gene: 4. DNA of the CDR3: TGTGCCAGCAGCCCCAGGGGGTTCGGGGAGCTGTTTTTT. Protein: CASSPRGFGELFF.

This sequence joins TRBV5-6 and TRBJ1-1, with unresolved D. This CDR3 comprises 12 residues. Trimming took 7 bases from V and 2 from J, leaving 9 bases between them. Germline V lookup: CDR1 SGHDT, CDR2 YYEEEE. The CDR3 here is CASGLRNTEAFF. In DNA, the CDR3 is TGTGCCAGCGGATTAAGAAACACTGAAGCTTTCTTT.

The V gene is TRBV24-1, the J gene TRBJ2-2, with D perhaps matching TRBD2 (5 bases). The CDR3 totals 16 residues. V gave up 4 bases and J gave up 0 bases, with 11 bases separating them. Per germline, CDR1 KGHDR and CDR2 SFDVKD. The CDR3 DNA sequence: TGTGCCACCAGTGAACATGGACTCGCGAACACCGGGGAGCTGTTTTTT. This codes for CATSEHGLANTGELFF.

This clonotype was seen repeatedly, ten times or more. The J gene is TRBJ1-2, the V gene TRBV6-5; D is perhaps TRBD1 (6 bases). The CDR3 is 14 amino acids. The ends were cut back, 3 bases at V and 4 bases at J, with 12 bases in the middle. Germline CDR1 is MNHEY and CDR2 is SVGAGI. DNA for the CDR3: TGTGCCAGCAGTTATGGGCAGGGGTCCTATGGCTACACCTTC. This encodes CASSYGQGSYGYTF.

The chain is built from TRBV5-1 and TRBJ2-1; D is perhaps TRBD1 or TRBD2 (6 bases each). V lost 4 bases and J 9 bases, leaving 11 bases between the germline ends. The CDR3 contains 12 residues. Germline assignment: CDR1 SGHRS and CDR2 YFSETQ. The CDR3 coding sequence is TGCGCCAGCAGCAAGGGGGAGGCTGAGCAGTTCTTC. Translation gives CASSKGEAEQFF. Supplemented by reference TRBV5-1 and TRBJ2-1, the full variable domain reads KAGVTQTPRYLIKTRGQQVTLSCSPISGHRSVSWYQQTPGQGLQFLFEYFSETQRNKGNFPGRFSGRQFSNSRSEMNVSTLELGDSALYLCASSKGEAEQFFGPGTRLTVL.

The sample holds a few counts of this clonotype. The chain carries TRBV20-1 and TRBJ2-7, with TRBD1 as a possible D gene (6 bases). Germline loops: CDR1 DFQATT, CDR2 SNEGSKA (reference sequence). This CDR3 is 13 amino acids long. Trimming stripped 0 bases from V and 6 bases from J, with 12 bases between. This chain's CDR3 is CSAREVQGGEQYF. The DNA of the CDR3 is TGCAGTGCTAGAGAAGTACAGGGCGGCGAGCAGTACTTC.

The chain couples TRBV7-9 to TRBJ2-7; 7 bases agree with TRBD1. Germline V gene data show CDR1 as SEHNR and CDR2 as FQNEAQ (reference sequence). The V and J ends lost 4 bases and 2 bases, in that order; junction bases with no gene match: 5. This CDR3 spans 14 amino acids. The CDR3 DNA reads as TGTGCCAGCAGCTCCGACAGGGCACCCTACGAGCAGTACTTC. Its protein product is CASSSDRAPYEQYF.